The 2 T cell receptor beta chains presented below share a single source sample, sequenced in a study of cytomegalovirus exposure and HLA in healthy donors. It was with 60 Vbeta and 13 Jbeta primers that the PCR ran. Method: immunoSEQ multiplex PCR; TCRdb's copy keeps in-frame clones and lacks some. In all, the sample yields 65,000 to 95,000 clones. Source material: PBMCs. These receptors were obtained from a female donor in good health and CMV-seropositive.

The chain has TRBV7-2 and TRBJ2-7; TRBD1 agrees at 9 bases. Trimming at V came to 5 bases and at J to 7 bases, leaving 6 bases not matched to a gene. Germline CDR1 reads SGHTA; CDR2 reads FQGNSA. This CDR3 is built from 13 residues. CDR3 residues: CASSLQGAGEQYF. The DNA for the CDR3 is TGTGCCAGCAGCCTACAGGGGGCGGGAGAGCAGTACTTC.

The chain couples TRBV14 to TRBJ2-1; D perhaps matches TRBD2 (6 bases). The V end was cut by 3 bases, the J end by 5 bases, with 11 bases between. The germline gives CDR1 SGHDN, CDR2 FVKESK. The CDR3 covers 14 residues. The CDR3 sequence: CASSQPGRDNEQFF. CDR3 nucleotide sequence: TGTGCCAGCAGCCAGCCCGGGAGAGACAATGAGCAGTTCTTC.